This TCR beta chain was captured in a study of spatial heterogeneity in lung cancer. Whole-study results and caveats: Counts that tracked tumor mutation counts were those of expanded intratumoral alpha and beta TCRs.

TCRdb used MiXCR to reprocess the 5' RACE reads, holding one entry per CDR3 protein. Seen here are approximately 94,000 distinct CDR3 sequences, 4.4% observed once, and the top ten hold over 20%. Ten or more counts support this clonotype. Its specificity is not known. Time point defined: sample taken at primary tumor resection. Trimming stripped 7 bases from V and 9 bases from J, with 22 bases between. Germline CDR1 reads LGHDT; CDR2 reads YNNKEL (reference sequence). There are 14 residues in the CDR3. The TCR sequence derives from a male donor with early-stage non-small cell lung cancer. The specimen comprised lung tumor tissue, sampled at surgery. The rearrangement links TRBV3-1 to TRBJ2-7; D is ambiguous. CDR3 amino acids: CASTLGSGENGQYF. In DNA, the CDR3 is TGTGCCAGCACCCTAGGGTCTGGGGAAAACGGGCAGTACTTC.